The 32 T cell receptor beta chains listed next were all sequenced from one sample in a study of T cell changes during pregnancy in multiple sclerosis. TCRdb's copy holds only in-frame clones and misses some; the assay was immunoSEQ multiplex PCR. Here the sample spans roughly 28,000 clones, around 94% being singletons. The starting material was CD8+ T cells from peripheral blood mononuclear cells, obtained before pregnancy. Every receptor here comes from a female donor with multiple sclerosis, enrolled in a pregnancy study.

The gene calls are TRBV2 and TRBJ2-1; 14 bases fit TRBD2. CDR3 length: 16 amino acids. The J segment lost 3 bases and the V segment lost 7 bases, leaving 5 bases of the junction unmatched. Germline V gives CDR1 SNHLY, CDR2 FYNNEI. This CDR3 reads CASMGTSGRIYNEQFF. CDR3 DNA sequence: TGTGCCAGCATGGGGACTAGCGGGAGAATCTACAATGAGCAGTTCTTC.

V usage is TRBV7-6 and J usage is TRBJ1-1, with a tentative D call TRBD1 (6 bases). The V gene's germline CDR1 is SGHVS and CDR2 FNYEAQ. The ends were cut back, 5 bases at V and 4 bases at J, with 14 bases in the middle. This CDR3 comprises 14 residues. Here the CDR3 reads CASSPGGGGTEAFF. The CDR3 DNA follows: TGTGCCAGCAGCCCGGGGGGCGGGGGCACTGAAGCTTTCTTT.

The chain links TRBV5-5 to TRBJ2-5, with D maybe TRBD1 (6 bases). This CDR3 has 13 residues. The V end was cut by 4 bases, the J end by 3 bases, with 10 bases between. Germline V gives CDR1 SGHKS, CDR2 YYEKEE (reference sequence). In nucleotides, the CDR3 is TGTGCCAGCAGCGTAAGACAGGAAGAGACCCAGTACTTC. Translated, it gives CASSVRQEETQYF.

This clone has a handful of counts. The chain's CDR3 is CASSQGQGNTEAFF. The CDR3 coding sequence is TGTGCCAGTAGTCAAGGACAGGGGAACACTGAAGCTTTCTTT. The chain employs TRBV19 and TRBJ1-1, with TRBD1 identical over 8 bases. The CDR3 loop spans 14 amino acids. From germline, CDR1 is LNHDA and CDR2 SQIVND (reference sequence). The ends lost 5 bases at V and 1 base at J; junction bases unmatched: 3.

DNA of the CDR3: TGTGCCAGCAGTGAAGTTCGGGAGGGGAGGTGGGGCACTGAAGCTTTCTTT. Its translation: CASSEVREGRWGTEAFF. This chain links TRBV6-1 with TRBJ1-1; the D gene is possibly TRBD1 (5 bases). Germline CDR1 and CDR2: MNHNS and SASEGT. The length of the CDR3 is 17 residues. V was shortened by 1 base and J by 4 bases, with 19 bases between the two germline ends.

The V call is TRBV15, the J call TRBJ1-2; 7 nucleotides match TRBD1. The CDR3 runs to 13 residues. V shed 4 bases, J shed 4 bases, and the junction held 3 bases outside the gene matches. The germline CDR1 and CDR2 sequences are LNHNV and YYDKDF (reference sequence). As DNA, the CDR3 is TGTGCCACCAGCACCACAGGGGCCTATGGCTACACCTTC. This gives the protein CATSTTGAYGYTF.

The chain joins TRBV27 to TRBJ2-7, with 8 bases fitting TRBD2. With 6 bases clipped from V and 2 bases from J, the junction kept 6 bases outside the gene matches. This CDR3 contains 14 residues. CDR1 is MNHEY and CDR2 is SMNVEV in the germline V gene (reference sequence). CDR3 amino acids: CASRTRREAYEQYF. The CDR3 coding sequence is TGTGCCAGCAGGACGCGGCGGGAGGCCTACGAGCAGTACTTC.

J is TRBJ2-6 and V is TRBV15; D is unresolved. This CDR3 comprises 16 residues. Trimming pared 2 bases from V and 0 bases from J, leaving 8 bases between. CDR1 and CDR2 (germline): LNHNV, YYDKDF (reference sequence). The CDR3: CATSRPQISGANVLTF. The CDR3 coding sequence is TGTGCCACCAGCAGACCTCAGATCTCTGGGGCCAACGTCCTGACTTTC.

This clone occurred once. The chain couples TRBV28 to TRBJ1-3; perhaps TRBD1 as D (6 bases). The CDR3 loop spans 21 amino acids. Germline CDR1 reads MDHEN; CDR2 reads SYDVKM. Deletions cut 1 base from V and 0 bases from J, with 25 bases between. CDR3 residues: CASSLSYFPRDNTNSGNTIYF. The CDR3 bases are TGTGCCAGCAGTTTATCTTATTTTCCACGGGACAACACAAACTCTGGAAACACCATATATTTT.

Written as DNA, the CDR3 is TGTGCCAGCAGCGTAGCTGAGGGCACTGAAGCTTTCTTT. Translated, it gives CASSVAEGTEAFF. The rearrangement joins TRBV9 to TRBJ1-1; no reliable D call. The CDR3 length is 13 residues. Trimming removed 0 bases at V and 4 bases at J, with 7 bases between. The germline V gene has CDR1 SGDLS and CDR2 YYNGEE.

The rearrangement uses TRBV7-9 and TRBJ1-3; no clear D. Germline loops: CDR1 SEHNR, CDR2 FQNEAQ (reference sequence). With 3 bases removed from V and 2 bases from J, the gap between germline ends came to 17 bases. The CDR3 runs 17 residues. CDR3 sequence: CASSFTAGSGTGNTIYF. CDR3 DNA sequence: TGTGCCAGCAGCTTTACCGCAGGCTCAGGAACTGGAAACACCATATATTTT.

This clone has just one count. The chain employs TRBV15 and TRBJ2-1; TRBD1 agrees at 8 bases. From germline, CDR1 is LNHNV and CDR2 YYDKDF (reference sequence). There are 14 residues in the CDR3. Germline trimming cut 0 bases from V and 9 bases from J; bases unmatched to any gene: 4. The CDR3 loop reads CATSRDPGGGEQFF. As DNA, the CDR3 is TGTGCCACCAGCAGAGATCCAGGGGGCGGTGAGCAGTTCTTC.

The CDR3 bases are TGTGCCAGCAGTCTACAGGGGGGTGACACTGAAGCTTTCTTT. It codes for CASSLQGGDTEAFF. This chain uses TRBV6-6 with TRBJ1-1; 8 bases map to TRBD1. J lost 3 bases, V lost 5 bases, and 5 bases had no gene match. Germline lookup yields CDR1 MNHNY and CDR2 SVGAGI (reference sequence). The CDR3 is made up of 14 amino acids.

The rearrangement uses TRBV7-8 and TRBJ2-1, with 12 bases that match TRBD2. Germline CDR1 SGHVS, CDR2 FQNEAQ. There are 21 residues in the CDR3. Trimming cost V 2 bases and J 0 bases; bases outside gene matches: 14. The CDR3 bases are TGTGCCAGCAGCTTATTCCTCACTACCGGACTAGCGGGGAGCTCCTACAATGAGCAGTTCTTC. Its protein is CASSLFLTTGLAGSSYNEQFF. Full variable domain (rest looked up from reference TRBV7-8 and TRBJ2-1): GAGVSQSPRYKVAKRGQDVALRCDPISGHVSLFWYQQALGQGPEFLTYFQNEAQLDKSGLPSDRFFAERPEGSVSTLKIQRTQQEDSAVYLCASSLFLTTGLAGSSYNEQFFGPGTRLTVL.

A single count supports this clone. The rearrangement uses TRBV27 and TRBJ2-7; 13 positions agree with TRBD2. V lost 6 bases to trimming and J lost 5 bases; unmatched junction nucleotides: 7. The CDR3 is made up of 15 amino acids. Germline V gene data show CDR1 as MNHEY and CDR2 as SMNVEV (reference sequence). CDR3 nucleotides: TGTGCCAGCAGGCTCCGGACTAGCGGGAGCCACGAGCAGTACTTC. This encodes CASRLRTSGSHEQYF.

V is TRBV28 and J is TRBJ2-5, with 11 bases matching TRBD2. The DNA matches TRBJ2-7 better at its end, which makes the J call doubtful. The CDR3 runs 15 residues. The germline gives CDR1 MDHEN, CDR2 SYDVKM. CDR3: CASSSPGTSGYEQYF. The CDR3 coding sequence is TGTGCCAGCAGTTCGCCCGGGACTAGCGGCTACGAGCAGTACTTC.

The rearrangement links TRBV28 to TRBJ2-7, with 8 bases matching TRBD1. Losses at the gene ends were 10 bases for V and 6 bases for J; bases not matched to a gene: 20. The CDR3 has 16 residues. The germline CDR1 and CDR2 sequences are MDHEN and SYDVKM. CDR3 sequence (DNA): TGTGCCACCCAAACTTTGTTTATGGGCAGGGGGCGCGAGCAGTACTTC. This encodes CATQTLFMGRGREQYF. Combining the CDR3 with reference TRBV28 and TRBJ2-7 gives the whole variable domain DVKVTQSSRYLVKRTGEKVFLECVQDMDHENMFWYRQDPGLGLRLIYFSYDVKMKEKGDIPEGYSVSREKKERFSLILESASTNQTSMYLCATQTLFMGRGREQYFGPGTRLTVT.

V usage is TRBV4-3 and J usage is TRBJ1-4; TRBD1 matches 12 bases. The germline CDR1 and CDR2 sequences are LGHNA and YSLEER. The ends lost 0 bases at V and 10 bases at J; junction bases unmatched: 6. The CDR3 has 16 amino acids. The DNA of the CDR3 is TGCGCCAGCAGCCAAGATGGAGGGACAGGGGGCGGAAAACTGTTTTTT. It yields the protein CASSQDGGTGGGKLFF.

This clone appeared once. V usage is TRBV7-3 and J usage is TRBJ2-1, with 8 bases lining up with TRBD2. Germline V gene lookup returns CDR1 SGHTA and CDR2 FQGTGA. Losses at the gene ends were 5 bases for V and 7 bases for J; bases not matched to a gene: 7. CDR3 length: 14 amino acids. CDR3 nucleotides: TGTGCCAGCAGCATAGGACTAGCTGCAAATGAGCAGTTCTTC. This sequence encodes CASSIGLAANEQFF.

The chain links TRBV7-8 to TRBJ2-2; 13 nucleotides agree with TRBD2. Germline V gene sequence: CDR1 SGHVS, CDR2 FQNEAQ. Trimming took 5 bases from V and 5 from J; bases not matched to a gene: 11. The CDR3 has 18 amino acids. The CDR3 DNA reads as TGTGCCAGCAGCCCAACACTAGCGGGGGGGCTAAAGACCGGGGAGCTGTTTTTT. This translates into CASSPTLAGGLKTGELFF.

The chain joins TRBV11-2 to TRBJ1-2, with D tentatively TRBD1 (6 bases). This CDR3 contains 13 residues. Germline V gene lookup returns CDR1 SGHAT and CDR2 FQNNGV. Trimming pared 8 bases from V and 2 bases from J, leaving 12 bases between. The CDR3 here is CASREGGNYGYTF. The CDR3 DNA reads as TGTGCCAGCCGCGAGGGGGGGAACTATGGCTACACCTTC.

The chain joins TRBV4-1 to TRBJ1-4; 9 bases map to TRBD1. V dropped 5 bases and J dropped 7; count of bases not matched to a gene: 5. The germline gives CDR1 MGHRA, CDR2 YSYEKL. There are 14 residues in the CDR3. CDR3 coding DNA: TGCGCCAGCAGCATCCGGGACAGGGCTGAAAAACTGTTTTTT. Amino acid sequence: CASSIRDRAEKLFF.

The CDR3 protein is CASSETPSGGSYEQYF. As DNA, the CDR3 is TGTGCCAGCAGTGAAACCCCTAGCGGGGGTTCCTACGAGCAGTACTTC. The chain joins TRBV6-1 to TRBJ2-7, with TRBD2 matching over 10 bases. Losses at the gene ends were 2 bases for V and 1 base for J; bases not matched to a gene: 5. The CDR3 has 16 amino acids. Germline lookup yields CDR1 MNHNS and CDR2 SASEGT.

The chain uses TRBV4-3 and TRBJ1-2; D is perhaps TRBD1 (5 bases). The CDR3 has 15 amino acids. Trimming removed 3 bases at V and 5 bases at J, with 16 bases between. CDR1 is LGHNA, CDR2 YSLEER, per germline. The CDR3 here is CASSHSAEEGYGYTF. The CDR3 region has the DNA TGCGCCAGCAGCCATTCCGCAGAGGAGGGGTATGGCTACACCTTC.

The CDR3 nucleotides are TGTGCCAGCAGTTTCGATAATTCACCCCTCCACTTT. It specifies CASSFDNSPLHF. The J gene is TRBJ1-6, the V gene TRBV7-9; D unresolved. Germline V gene lookup returns CDR1 SEHNR and CDR2 FQNEAQ (reference sequence). The CDR3 has 12 amino acids. Trimming took off 6 bases at V and 5 bases at J, with 5 bases between the two ends.

This clone came up a few times. The chain employs TRBV7-2 and TRBJ1-6; TRBD1 agrees at 9 bases. This CDR3 contains 15 residues. Germline V gene lookup returns CDR1 SGHTA and CDR2 FQGNSA. Germline trimming cut 7 bases from V and 7 bases from J; bases unmatched to any gene: 8. Here the CDR3 DNA reads TGTGCCAGCACCTTTTCAGGACAGGGGAATTCACCCCTCCACTTT. Protein: CASTFSGQGNSPLHF. The full variable domain, completed using reference TRBV7-2 and TRBJ1-6, is GAGVSQSPSNKVTEKGKDVELRCDPISGHTALYWYRQSLGQGLEFLIYFQGNSAPDKSGLPSDRFSAERTGGSVSTLTIQRTQQEDSAVYLCASTFSGQGNSPLHFGNGTRLTVT.

This chain uses TRBV10-3 with TRBJ2-7; TRBD2 matches 10 bases. After removal of 8 bases from V and 0 bases from J, the junction contained 10 bases not matched to a gene. The CDR3 loop spans 16 amino acids. Germline loops: CDR1 ENHRY, CDR2 SYGVKD. Here the CDR3 DNA reads TGTGCCATCTCTGGGCTAGCGGGGGTACCCTCCTACGAGCAGTACTTC. This gives the protein CAISGLAGVPSYEQYF.

The sample holds a few counts of this clone. This chain uses TRBV4-2 with TRBJ2-7; 10 nucleotides agree with TRBD2. The CDR3 contains 15 residues. V lost 1 base, J lost 2 bases, and 2 bases stayed unmatched. Germline CDR1 and CDR2: LGHNA and YNFKEQ. DNA of the CDR3: TGTGCCAGCAGCCAAGGAGCGGGAGGGCCCTACGAGCAGTACTTC. Its translation: CASSQGAGGPYEQYF.

This chain joins TRBV27 and TRBJ1-1; 7 bases fit TRBD1. This CDR3 is 13 amino acids long. Per germline, CDR1 MNHEY and CDR2 SMNVEV (reference sequence). The V and J ends lost 5 bases and 4 bases, in that order; junction bases with no gene match: 4. For the CDR3, the DNA is TGTGCCAGCAGTCTAGGGACAGCCACTGAAGCTTTCTTT. It encodes CASSLGTATEAFF.

The chain uses TRBV29-1 and TRBJ2-7, with 11 bases aligning to TRBD2. The V and J ends lost 7 bases and 3 bases, in that order; junction bases with no gene match: 5. Germline lookup yields CDR1 SQVTM and CDR2 ANQGSEA. The CDR3 consists of 13 residues. In DNA form, the CDR3 reads TGCAGCGCCGCGACTAGCGGGGACTACGAGCAGTACTTC. Translating gives CSAATSGDYEQYF.

The chain joins TRBV7-3 to TRBJ2-2; 8 nucleotides line up with TRBD1. The trim removed 4 bases at V and 2 bases at J, leaving 6 bases unmatched. CDR1 is SGHTA, CDR2 FQGTGA, per germline. The CDR3 contains 16 residues. CDR3 protein: CASSSRTGPNTGELFF. The CDR3 DNA follows: TGTGCCAGCAGCTCGCGGACAGGGCCAAACACCGGGGAGCTGTTTTTT.

V is TRBV6-1 and J is TRBJ2-3; 10 bases are shared with TRBD1. V dropped 3 bases and J dropped 1; count of bases not matched to a gene: 4. Germline lookup yields CDR1 MNHNS and CDR2 SASEGT. The CDR3 covers 16 residues. DNA of the CDR3: TGTGCCAGCAGTGAGAGGGACAGGGGAGGCACAGATACGCAGTATTTT. It encodes CASSERDRGGTDTQYF.